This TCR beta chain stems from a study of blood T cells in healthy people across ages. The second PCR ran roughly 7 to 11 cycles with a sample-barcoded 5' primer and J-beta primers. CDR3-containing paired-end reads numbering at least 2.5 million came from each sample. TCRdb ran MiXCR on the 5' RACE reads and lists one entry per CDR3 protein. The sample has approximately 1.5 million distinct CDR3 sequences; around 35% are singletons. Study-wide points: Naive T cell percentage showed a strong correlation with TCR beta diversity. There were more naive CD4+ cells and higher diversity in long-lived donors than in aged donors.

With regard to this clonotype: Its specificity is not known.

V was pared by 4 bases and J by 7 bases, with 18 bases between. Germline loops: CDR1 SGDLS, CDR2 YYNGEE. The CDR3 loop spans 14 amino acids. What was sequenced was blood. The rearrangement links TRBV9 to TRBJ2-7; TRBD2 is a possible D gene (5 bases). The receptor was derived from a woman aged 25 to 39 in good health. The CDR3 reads CASSPHGDPGEQYF. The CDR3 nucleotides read TGTGCCAGCAGCCCTCACGGAGACCCGGGGGAGCAGTACTTC.